Following are 9 T cell receptor beta chains from one sample sequenced in a study of T cell changes during pregnancy in multiple sclerosis. The assay was immunoSEQ multiplex PCR, and TCRdb's table has in-frame clones only and misses some. There are 45,000 to 60,000 clones in the sample; around 94% occur only once, and roughly 0.71% lies in the top ten. Here the sequenced sample was CD4+ T cells from peripheral blood mononuclear cells, taken in the third trimester of pregnancy. The source of these receptors is a female donor with multiple sclerosis, enrolled in a pregnancy study.

The genes are TRBV10-1 and TRBJ1-5, with D uncertain. V lost 4 bases and J 0 bases, leaving 16 bases between the germline ends. Looked up from germline, CDR1 is WNHNN and CDR2 is SYGVQD (reference sequence). This CDR3 contains 17 residues. This CDR3 reads CASSGQPNPYSNQPQHF. The DNA for the CDR3 is TGCGCCAGCAGTGGACAACCGAACCCATATAGCAATCAGCCCCAGCATTTT.

This sequence joins TRBV19 and TRBJ1-1; TRBD1 is a possible D gene (6 bases). The CDR3 totals 13 residues. Trimming removed 5 bases from V and 3 bases from J, with 10 bases in between. Germline lookup yields CDR1 LNHDA and CDR2 SQIVND (reference sequence). This CDR3 is CASSSGAYTEAFF. In nucleotides, the CDR3 is TGTGCCAGTAGTTCAGGGGCATACACTGAAGCTTTCTTT.

The chain is built from TRBV5-1 and TRBJ2-3, with D perhaps matching TRBD2 (6 bases). The CDR3 runs 15 residues. Deletions cut 3 bases from V and 2 bases from J, with 13 bases between. Per the germline V gene, CDR1 is SGHRS and CDR2 is YFSETQ. The CDR3 DNA follows: TGCGCCAGCAGCTCGGGACTTACGTTCACAGATACGCAGTATTTT. It is translated as CASSSGLTFTDTQYF.

J is TRBJ2-3 and V is TRBV18; possible D gene TRBD2, 6 bases. The CDR3 has 17 amino acids. The germline gives CDR1 KGHSH, CDR2 LQKENI. The germline V and J ends were trimmed by 3 bases and 5 bases, with 21 bases remaining between them. CDR3 protein: CASSPELALNRGDTQYF. The CDR3 DNA reads as TGTGCCAGCTCACCGGAGCTAGCGCTCAACCGGGGAGATACGCAGTATTTT.

J is TRBJ1-1 and V is TRBV6-6, with D unresolved. This CDR3 is built from 11 residues. From germline, CDR1 is MNHNY and CDR2 SVGAGI (reference sequence). Trimming left V 5 bases short and J 8 bases short, with 9 bases between. The DNA of the CDR3 is TGTGCCAGCAGTGTCGGGGAGGAAGCTTTCTTT. Translating gives CASSVGEEAFF.

The rearrangement uses TRBV7-2 and TRBJ1-5; D gene ambiguous. The CDR3 sequence is 12 residues long. Trimming took 5 bases from V and 6 from J, leaving 8 bases between them. CDR1 SGHTA and CDR2 FQGNSA come from the germline V gene. The CDR3 coding sequence is TGTGCCAGCAGCCTCCCCGGTCAGCCCCAGCATTTT. Translation gives CASSLPGQPQHF.

The CDR3 DNA reads TGTGCCAGCAGCGTTGAGATTCTGAACACTGAAGCTTTCTTT. It is translated as CASSVEILNTEAFF. The V gene is TRBV7-2, the J gene TRBJ1-1, with unresolved D. Germline V gene lookup returns CDR1 SGHTA and CDR2 FQGNSA. V was trimmed by 5 bases and J by 0 bases, leaving 10 bases between them. The CDR3 is made up of 14 amino acids. Supplemented by reference TRBV7-2 and TRBJ1-1, the full variable domain reads GAGVSQSPSNKVTEKGKDVELRCDPISGHTALYWYRQSLGQGLEFLIYFQGNSAPDKSGLPSDRFSAERTGGSVSTLTIQRTQQEDSAVYLCASSVEILNTEAFFGQGTRLTVV.

The rearrangement joins TRBV7-8 to TRBJ2-3, with D unresolved. Germline V lookup: CDR1 SGHVS, CDR2 FQNEAQ. The ends were cut back, 4 bases at V and 4 bases at J, with 9 bases in the middle. The CDR3 runs to 13 residues. CDR3 sequence reads: CASSYGTPDTQYF. The CDR3 DNA is TGTGCCAGCAGCTACGGTACCCCAGATACGCAGTATTTT.

The CDR3 DNA follows: TGTGCCAGCAGCGTAGGGTCGTTGGGGGGACGGTCAGATACGCAGTATTTT. This translates into CASSVGSLGGRSDTQYF. J is TRBJ2-3 and V is TRBV9; tentatively, D is TRBD2 (6 bases). Trimming removed 0 bases from V and 4 bases from J, with 18 bases in between. CDR3 length: 17 amino acids. Germline assignment: CDR1 SGDLS and CDR2 YYNGEE.